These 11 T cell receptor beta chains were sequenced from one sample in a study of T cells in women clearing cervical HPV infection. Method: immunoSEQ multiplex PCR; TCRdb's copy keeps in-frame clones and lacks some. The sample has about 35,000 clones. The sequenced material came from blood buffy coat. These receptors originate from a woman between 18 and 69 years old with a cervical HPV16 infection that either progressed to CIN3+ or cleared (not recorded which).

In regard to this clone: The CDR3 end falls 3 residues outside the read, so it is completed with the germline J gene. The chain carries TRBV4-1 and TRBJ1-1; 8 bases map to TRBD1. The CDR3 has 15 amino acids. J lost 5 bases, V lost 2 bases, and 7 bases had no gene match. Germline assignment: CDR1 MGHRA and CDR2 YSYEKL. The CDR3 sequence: CASSQLGQGGTEAFF. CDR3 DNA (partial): TGCGCCAGCAGCCAATTAGGACAGGGAGGAACTGAA.

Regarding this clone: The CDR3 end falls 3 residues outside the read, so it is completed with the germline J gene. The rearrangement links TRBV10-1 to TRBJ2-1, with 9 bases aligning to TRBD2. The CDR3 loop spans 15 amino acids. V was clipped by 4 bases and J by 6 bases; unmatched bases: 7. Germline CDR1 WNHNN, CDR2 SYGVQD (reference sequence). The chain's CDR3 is CASSVQSSGSNEQFF. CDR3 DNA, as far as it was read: TGCGCCAGCAGTGTCCAGAGTAGCGGGAGCAATGAG.

The CDR3 here is CASVGLAGTGTQYF. The part of the CDR3 DNA that was read is TGTGCCAGCGTGGGACTAGCGGGTACAGGGACC. The chain uses TRBV2 and TRBJ2-5; 12 bases match TRBD2. The read comes to an end 3 residues before the CDR3 does, leaving the germline J gene to fill in the end. Trimming took 8 bases from V and 7 from J; bases not matched to a gene: 8. The CDR3 has 14 amino acids. Germline V CDR1 and CDR2: SNHLY, FYNNEI.

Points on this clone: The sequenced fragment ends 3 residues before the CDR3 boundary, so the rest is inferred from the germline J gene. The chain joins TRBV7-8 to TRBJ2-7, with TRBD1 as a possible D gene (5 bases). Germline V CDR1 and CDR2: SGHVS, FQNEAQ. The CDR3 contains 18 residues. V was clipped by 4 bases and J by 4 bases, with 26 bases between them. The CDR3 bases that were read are TGTGCCAGCAGCTCCCCAAATATTACACGAAGGGGAATTTACGAG. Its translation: CASSSPNITRRGIYE. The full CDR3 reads CASSSPNITRRGIYEQYF.

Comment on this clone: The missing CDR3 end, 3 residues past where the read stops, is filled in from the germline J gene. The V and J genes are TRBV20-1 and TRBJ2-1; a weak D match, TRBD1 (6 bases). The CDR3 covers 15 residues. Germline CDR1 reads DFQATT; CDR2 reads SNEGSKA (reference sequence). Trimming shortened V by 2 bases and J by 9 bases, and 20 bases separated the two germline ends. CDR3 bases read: TGCAGTGCTAGACGCCCTTCAGGGGAAAAGAGTGAG. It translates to CSARRPSGEKSE. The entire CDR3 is CSARRPSGEKSEQFF.

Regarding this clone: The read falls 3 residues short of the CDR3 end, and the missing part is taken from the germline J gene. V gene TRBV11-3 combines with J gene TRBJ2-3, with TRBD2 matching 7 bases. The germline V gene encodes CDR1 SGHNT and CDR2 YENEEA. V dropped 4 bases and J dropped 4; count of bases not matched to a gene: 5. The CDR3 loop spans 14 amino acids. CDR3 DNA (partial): TGTGCCAGCAGCTACGGGACTAAGGCAGATACG. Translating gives CASSYGTKADT. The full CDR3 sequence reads CASSYGTKADTQYF.

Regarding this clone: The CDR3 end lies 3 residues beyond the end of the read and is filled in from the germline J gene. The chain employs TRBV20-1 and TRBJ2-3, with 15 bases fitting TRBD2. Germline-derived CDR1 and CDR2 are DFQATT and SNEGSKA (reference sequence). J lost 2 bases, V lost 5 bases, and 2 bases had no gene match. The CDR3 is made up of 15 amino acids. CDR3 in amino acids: CSAGLAGGATDTQYF. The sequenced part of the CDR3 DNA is TGCAGTGCTGGACTAGCGGGGGGGGCCACAGATACG.

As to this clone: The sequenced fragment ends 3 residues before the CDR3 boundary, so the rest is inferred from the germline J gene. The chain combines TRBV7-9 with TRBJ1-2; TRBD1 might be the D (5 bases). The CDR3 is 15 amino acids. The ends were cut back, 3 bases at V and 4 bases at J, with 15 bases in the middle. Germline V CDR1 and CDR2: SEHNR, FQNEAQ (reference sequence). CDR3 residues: CASSFTGMPLYGYTF. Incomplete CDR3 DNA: TGTGCCAGCAGCTTTACAGGAATGCCCCTCTATGGC.

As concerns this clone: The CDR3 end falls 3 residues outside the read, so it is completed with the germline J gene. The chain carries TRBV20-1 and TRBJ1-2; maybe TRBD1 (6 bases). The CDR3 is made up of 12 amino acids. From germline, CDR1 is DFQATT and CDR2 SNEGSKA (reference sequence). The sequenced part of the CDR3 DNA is TGCAGTGCCGTTGGGACATCTCCCGCC. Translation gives CSAVGTSPA. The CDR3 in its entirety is CSAVGTSPAYTF.

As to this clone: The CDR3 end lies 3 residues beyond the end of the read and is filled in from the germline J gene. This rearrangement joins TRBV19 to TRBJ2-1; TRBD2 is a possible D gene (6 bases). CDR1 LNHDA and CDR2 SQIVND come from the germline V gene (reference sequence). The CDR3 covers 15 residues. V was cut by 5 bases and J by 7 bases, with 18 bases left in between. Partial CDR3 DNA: TGTGCCAGTAGTGTCTGGACTAAAAAGGGGAATGAG. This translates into CASSVWTKKGNE. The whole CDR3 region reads CASSVWTKKGNEQFF.

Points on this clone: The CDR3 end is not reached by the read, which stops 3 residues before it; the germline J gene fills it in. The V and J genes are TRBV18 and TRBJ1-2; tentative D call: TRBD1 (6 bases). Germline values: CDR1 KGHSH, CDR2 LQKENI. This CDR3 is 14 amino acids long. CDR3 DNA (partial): TGTGCCAGCTCAGAGTTCCAGGGGAAGGACGAC. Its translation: CASSEFQGKDD. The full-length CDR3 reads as CASSEFQGKDDYTF.